The rows below give T cell receptor beta chains drawn from one sample of a study of CD8 T cells in Susac syndrome. TCRdb analysed the immunoSEQ multiplex PCR reads with MiXCR anew, one entry per CDR3 protein. The table shows approximately 180,000 distinct CDR3 sequences, with almost 96% occurring only once. What was sequenced was CD4+ T cells from PBMCs. The receptors originated from a human donor with multiple sclerosis. Both conserved end residues are part of each CDR3. D genes are given only for firm matches. Some rows have no size entry. The others give once, few or many, or a class for an expanded clone.

TGTGCCAGCAGCGCGTACAGGGGGCTAGCCAAAAACATTCAGTACTTC CASSAYRGLAKNIQYF NA TRBJ2-4 TRBD1 TRBV5-4
TGTGCCAGCAGCCGCTATGGGGAGCCCCAGCATTTT CASSRYGEPQHF NA TRBJ1-5 NA TRBV3-1
TGCAGTGCTAGAGATATGACTAGCCCAGAGACCCAGTACTTC CSARDMTSPETQYF NA TRBJ2-5 TRBD2 TRBV20-1
TGTGCCAGCAGAGGGGGGGGAGGGGACTACGAGCAGTACTTC CASRGGGGDYEQYF NA TRBJ2-7 NA TRBV12-3/TRBV12-4
TGTGCCACCAGCAGAAGACAGAAGGAAAAACTGTTTTTT CATSRRQKEKLFF NA TRBJ1-4 NA TRBV15
TGTGCCTGGAGGACCTTTGGGCGGACGCAGTTCTTC CAWRTFGRTQFF NA TRBJ2-1 NA TRBV30
TGTGCCAGCAGCCAAGGGGGCAGCTCCTATAATTCACCCCTCCACTTT CASSQGGSSYNSPLHF NA TRBJ1-6 NA TRBV3-1
TGTGCCAGCAGCCAGGGGGAATTCGGCTACACCTTC CASSQGEFGYTF NA TRBJ1-2 NA TRBV3-1
TGTGCCTGGAGTTTTACGAGCTCCTACAATGAGCAGTTCTTC CAWSFTSSYNEQFF NA TRBJ2-1 NA TRBV30
TGTGCCAGCAGCCAGGCAGGGCCTGACACCGGGGAGCTGTTTTTT CASSQAGPDTGELFF NA TRBJ2-2 NA TRBV7-9
TGCAGCGGCCGGGACAGGGGTCAAGAGACCCAGTACTTC CSGRDRGQETQYF NA TRBJ2-5 TRBD1 TRBV29-1
TGTGCCAGCAGTGTGGGGGGCACTGAAGCTTTCTTT CASSVGGTEAFF NA TRBJ1-1 NA TRBV2
TGTGCCAGCAGTTACCGCGGACATGTGGTCGGTGAGCAGTTCTTC CASSYRGHVVGEQFF NA TRBJ2-1 NA TRBV6-6
TGCGCCAGCAGTGAGATGGCGGCTACCACAGATACGCAGTATTTT CASSEMAATTDTQYF NA TRBJ2-3 NA TRBV10-2
TGTGCCAGCAGCTCCTCCCCGGCCGATACGCAGTATTTT CASSSSPADTQYF NA TRBJ2-3 NA TRBV7-3
TGCAGCGTCTCGGGACTCATGAACACTGAAGCTTTCTTT CSVSGLMNTEAFF NA TRBJ1-1 NA TRBV29-1
TGCAGTGCCTCCGGGACCACCAGGGAGCAGTTCTTC CSASGTTREQFF NA TRBJ2-1 NA TRBV20-1
TGCAGTGCTAGGCTCCTCGCGGGGCCGGACGAGCAGTACTTC CSARLLAGPDEQYF NA TRBJ2-7 NA TRBV20-1
TGTGCCAGCAGTTACACCGGGACAGGGAATTATGGCTACACCTTC CASSYTGTGNYGYTF NA TRBJ1-2 TRBD1 TRBV6-2/TRBV6-3
TGTGCCTGGGGGAACGGGATTAACACTGAAGCTTTCTTT CAWGNGINTEAFF NA TRBJ1-1 NA TRBV30
TGTGCCAGCAGTTTATATAAAACAGGGGGAGAGTACTTC CASSLYKTGGEYF NA TRBJ2-7 TRBD1 TRBV28
TGTGCCAGCAGCGTACAGGACCACTATGGCTACACCTTC CASSVQDHYGYTF NA TRBJ1-2 NA TRBV9
TGCAGTGCCGGACTAGCGACCGGGGAGCTGTTTTTT CSAGLATGELFF NA TRBJ2-2 TRBD2 TRBV20-1
TGTGCCAGCAGCTGGGAGGGGAACACTGAAGCTTTCTTT CASSWEGNTEAFF NA TRBJ1-1 NA TRBV12-3/TRBV12-4
TGTGCCAGCAGTCGGACAGGAAGAGGTCTTCTCGGGACACAAACCAACAATGAGCAGTTCTTC CASSRTGRGLLGTQTNNEQFF NA TRBJ2-1 TRBD1 TRBV12-3/TRBV12-4
TGTGCCTGGAGAAGAGGTACGGGCTATGGCTACACCTTC CAWRRGTGYGYTF NA TRBJ1-2 NA TRBV30
TGCAGTGCTAGAGCCGCCTTGGATTATGGCTACACCTTC CSARAALDYGYTF NA TRBJ1-2 NA TRBV20-1
TGTGCCAGCAGACAGGGAATGACTGAAGCTTTCTTT CASRQGMTEAFF NA TRBJ1-1 NA TRBV7-9
TGTGCCAGCAGCTACCTAGACTATGGCTACACCTTC CASSYLDYGYTF NA TRBJ1-2 NA TRBV11-2
TGCAGCGTCGAACCGGGACAGGGGGGTGGCGAGCAGTACTTC CSVEPGQGGGEQYF once TRBJ2-7 TRBD1 TRBV29-1
TGTGCCAGCAGTTACCCCGGGTCCAAAAACATTCAGTACTTC CASSYPGSKNIQYF NA TRBJ2-4 NA TRBV6-2/TRBV6-3
TGTGCCAGCAGCTGGGATGCGACAGGGGCCGAGCAGTACTTC CASSWDATGAEQYF NA TRBJ2-7 TRBD1 TRBV13
TGTGCCAGCAGTGTTACGCGGACCCCACAAGAGACCCAGTACTTC CASSVTRTPQETQYF NA TRBJ2-5 NA TRBV2
TGTGCCAGCAGCGATGGGAGCACAGATACGCAGTATTTT CASSDGSTDTQYF NA TRBJ2-3 NA TRBV9
TGTGCCTGGAGTGTGGCCGGGGAGCTGTTTTTT CAWSVAGELFF NA TRBJ2-2 NA TRBV30
TGCAGTGCTAGATCAGGGAAGAGGACTGAAGCTTTCTTT CSARSGKRTEAFF NA TRBJ1-1 NA TRBV20-1
TGCGCCAGCAGCTACGACAGGGACCGCTCCGAGCAGTACTTC CASSYDRDRSEQYF NA TRBJ2-7 TRBD1 TRBV5-1